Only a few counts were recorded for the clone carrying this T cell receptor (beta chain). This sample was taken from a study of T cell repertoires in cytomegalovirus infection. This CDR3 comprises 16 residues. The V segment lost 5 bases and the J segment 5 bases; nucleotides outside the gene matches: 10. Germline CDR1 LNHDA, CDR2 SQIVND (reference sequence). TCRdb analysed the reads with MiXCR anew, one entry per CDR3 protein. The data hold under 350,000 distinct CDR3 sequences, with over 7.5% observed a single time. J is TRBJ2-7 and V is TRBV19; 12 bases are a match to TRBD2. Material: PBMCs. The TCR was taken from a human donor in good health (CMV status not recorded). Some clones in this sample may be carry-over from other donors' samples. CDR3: CASSPKTSGSKNEQYF. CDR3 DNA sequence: TGTGCCAGTAGTCCCAAGACTAGCGGGAGTAAGAACGAGCAGTACTTC.